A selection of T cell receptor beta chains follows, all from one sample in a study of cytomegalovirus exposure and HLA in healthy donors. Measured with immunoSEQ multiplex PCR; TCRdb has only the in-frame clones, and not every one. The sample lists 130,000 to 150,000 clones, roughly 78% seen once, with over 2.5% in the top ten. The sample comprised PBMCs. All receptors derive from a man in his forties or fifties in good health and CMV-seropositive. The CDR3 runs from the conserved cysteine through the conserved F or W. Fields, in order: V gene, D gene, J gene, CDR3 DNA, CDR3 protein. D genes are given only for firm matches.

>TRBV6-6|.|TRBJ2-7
TGTGCCAGCACCTCACTCTTGCTCAACTACGAGCAGTACTTC
CASTSLLLNYEQYF
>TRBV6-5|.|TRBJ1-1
TGTGCCAGCAGTCACAGGGAAAGGAACACTGAAGCTTTCTTT
CASSHRERNTEAFF
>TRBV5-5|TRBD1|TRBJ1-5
TGTGCCAGCAGCCTGACAGGGGGCAATCAGCCCCAGCATTTT
CASSLTGGNQPQHF
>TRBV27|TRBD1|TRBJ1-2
TGTGCCAGCAGTTTTGACAGGGGGCTAAGCTTCGGGGGTTCGTCTGGCTACACCTTC
CASSFDRGLSFGGSSGYTF
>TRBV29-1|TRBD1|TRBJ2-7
TGCAGCGCACGGACAGGGGGCTATAGCTCCTACGAGCAGTACTTC
CSARTGGYSSYEQYF
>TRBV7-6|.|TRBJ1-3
TGTGCCAGCAGCTTTTCAGGGGACGGAAACACCATATATTTT
CASSFSGDGNTIYF
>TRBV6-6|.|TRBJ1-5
TGTGCCAGCAGTTACCGAGGGGGGCCCCAGCATTTT
CASSYRGGPQHF
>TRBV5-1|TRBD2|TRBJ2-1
TGCGCCAGCAGCTTGGTCGCTAGCGGGAGTGGAGGGAATGAGCAGTTCTTC
CASSLVASGSGGNEQFF
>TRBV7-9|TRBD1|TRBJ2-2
TGTGCCAGCAGCTTAGCCTCCGGGACAGATAACACCGGGGAGCTGTTTTTT
CASSLASGTDNTGELFF
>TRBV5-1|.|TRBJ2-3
TGCGCCAGCGGCAAAGGGGTTGGGCAGTCTAGCACAGATACGCAGTATTTT
CASGKGVGQSSTDTQYF
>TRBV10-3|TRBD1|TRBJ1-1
TGTGCCATCAGTGAGGGGGCAGGGGGCACTGAAGCTTTCTTT
CAISEGAGGTEAFF
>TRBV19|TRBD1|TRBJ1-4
TGTGCCAGTAGTATTTGGGACAGGGGCGAAAAACTGTTTTTT
CASSIWDRGEKLFF
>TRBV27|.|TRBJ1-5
TGTGCCAGCAGTTCCCGACAGACTAATCAGCCCCAGCATTTT
CASSSRQTNQPQHF
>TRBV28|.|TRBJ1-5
TGTGCCAGTACGGACAGTGCTCAGCCCCAGCATTTT
CASTDSAQPQHF
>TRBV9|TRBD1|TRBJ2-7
TGTGCCAGCAGCCAAGGGGGCTGGATCGACGAGCAGTACTTC
CASSQGGWIDEQYF
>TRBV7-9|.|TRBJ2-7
TGTTCCAGCAGCTTAGGTGGGAGGCCCTACGAGCAGTACTTC
CSSSLGGRPYEQYF